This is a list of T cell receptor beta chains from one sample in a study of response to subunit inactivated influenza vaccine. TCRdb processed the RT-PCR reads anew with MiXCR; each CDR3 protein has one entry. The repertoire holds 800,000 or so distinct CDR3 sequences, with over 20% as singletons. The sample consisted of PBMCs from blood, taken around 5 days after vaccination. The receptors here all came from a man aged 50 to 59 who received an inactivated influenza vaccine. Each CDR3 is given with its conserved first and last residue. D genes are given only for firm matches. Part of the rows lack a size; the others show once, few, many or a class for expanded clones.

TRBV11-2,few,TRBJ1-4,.,TGTGCCAGCAGCTCCCAGTACAGGGCCCATGAAAAACTGTTTTTT,CASSSQYRAHEKLFF
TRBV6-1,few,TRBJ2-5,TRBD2,TGTGCCAGCAGTGAACTTGCGGGAGTGCACCAAGAGACCCAGTACTTC,CASSELAGVHQETQYF
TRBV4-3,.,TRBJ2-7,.,TGCGCCAGCAGCCAAGCTGGCAGGTCCCACGAGCAGTACTTC,CASSQAGRSHEQYF
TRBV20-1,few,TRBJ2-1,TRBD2,TGCAGTGCTGTTAAACCGGGACTAGTTTACAATGAGCAGTTCTTC,CSAVKPGLVYNEQFF
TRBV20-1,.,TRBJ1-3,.,TGCAGTGCTAGTTTAGGGTTTGGAAACACCATATATTTT,CSASLGFGNTIYF
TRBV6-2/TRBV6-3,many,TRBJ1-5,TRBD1,TGTGCCAGGTGGACAGGGGCAAATCAGCCCCAGCATTTT,CARWTGANQPQHF
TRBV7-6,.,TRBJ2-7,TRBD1,TGTGCCAGCAGCTTAGGAGCAGGGGGCAACTACGAGCAGTACTTC,CASSLGAGGNYEQYF
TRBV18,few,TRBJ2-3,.,TGTGCCAGCTCACCACGCCTTACAGGAACAGATACGCAGTATTTT,CASSPRLTGTDTQYF
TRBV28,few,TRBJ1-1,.,TGTGCCAGCAGTTTCACCCCGGTACTGATGGCCCTGGGGAGACCCACTGAAGCTTTCTTT,CASSFTPVLMALGRPTEAFF
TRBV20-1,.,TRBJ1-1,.,TGCAGTGCTAGAGATTTCGACCTGGGGACTGAAGCTTTCTTT,CSARDFDLGTEAFF
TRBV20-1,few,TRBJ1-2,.,TGCAGTGCGGGATCGGGAACGGCGGATGGCTACACCTTC,CSAGSGTADGYTF
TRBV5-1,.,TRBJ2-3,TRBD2,TGCGCCAGCAGCTTGCCTACTAGCGGGAGGGATACGCAGTATTTT,CASSLPTSGRDTQYF
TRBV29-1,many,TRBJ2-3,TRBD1,TGCAGCGTACTGGACAGGGGGGTTCTAGATACGCAGTATTTT,CSVLDRGVLDTQYF
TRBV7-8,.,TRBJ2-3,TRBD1,TGTGCCAGCAGCTACCCCGGGACAGGGGCCGATACGCAGTATTTT,CASSYPGTGADTQYF
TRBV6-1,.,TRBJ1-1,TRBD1,TGTGCCAGCAGGTCCCCGGGACAGGCCGCGACGGTCTTT,CASRSPGQAATVF
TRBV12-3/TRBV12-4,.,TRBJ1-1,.,TGTGCCAGCAGTTTAAAGGGGGGCTGGGGGACTGAAGCTTTCTTT,CASSLKGGWGTEAFF
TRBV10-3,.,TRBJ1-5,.,TGTGCCATCAGTGAGTCGAAACAGGGCTACAATCAGCCCCAGCATTTT,CAISESKQGYNQPQHF
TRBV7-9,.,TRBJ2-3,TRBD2,TGTGCCAGCAGCTGGGTCACCGGGACTAGCGATTCAGATACGCAGTATTTT,CASSWVTGTSDSDTQYF
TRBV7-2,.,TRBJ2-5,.,TGTGCCAGCAGCTTAGACTGGGGCAAAGAGACCCAGTACTTC,CASSLDWGKETQYF
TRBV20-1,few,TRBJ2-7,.,TGCAGTGCTAGAGATAGCCCTCGAGCGGGGCAGTACTTC,CSARDSPRAGQYF
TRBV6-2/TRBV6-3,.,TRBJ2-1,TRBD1,TGTGCCAGCAGTGGGACAGGGGTTTGGATGGTCCACAATGAGCAGTTCTTC,CASSGTGVWMVHNEQFF
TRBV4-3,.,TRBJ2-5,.,TGCGCCAGCAGCCATACCGGGCCTCAAGAGACCCAGTACTTC,CASSHTGPQETQYF
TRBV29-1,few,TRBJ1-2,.,TGCAGCGTTTCCCTCCGGGGAGATTCCTATGGCTACACCTTC,CSVSLRGDSYGYTF
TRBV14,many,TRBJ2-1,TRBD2,TGTGCCAGCAGCCTCCGGGACTACTACAATGAGCAGTTCTTC,CASSLRDYYNEQFF
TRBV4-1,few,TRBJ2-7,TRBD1,TGCGCCAGCAGCGTCACGGGACAGGTACTCTACGAGCAGTACTTC,CASSVTGQVLYEQYF
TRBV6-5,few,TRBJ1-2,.,TGTGCCAGCAGTTACGGGAGGATGGGGGCTGACTATGGCTACACCTTC,CASSYGRMGADYGYTF
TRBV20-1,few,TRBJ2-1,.,TGCAGTGCCCTAGATACCTATTACAATGAGCAGTTCTTC,CSALDTYYNEQFF
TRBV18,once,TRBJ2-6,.,TGTGCCAGCTCACCACCGGGTGGGGCCAACGTCCTGACTTTC,CASSPPGGANVLTF
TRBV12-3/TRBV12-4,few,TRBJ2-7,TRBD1,TGTGCCAGCAGAGCGACAGGGGGCGACGAGCAGTACTTC,CASRATGGDEQYF
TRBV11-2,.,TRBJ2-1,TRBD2,TGTGCCAGCAGGTTACCGGGACTAGGAATCCATGAGCAGTTCTTC,CASRLPGLGIHEQFF
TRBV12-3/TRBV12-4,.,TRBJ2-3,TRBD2,TGTGCCAGCAGTTTCGAGCTAGCGGGAGGGTACACAGATACGCAGTATTTT,CASSFELAGGYTDTQYF
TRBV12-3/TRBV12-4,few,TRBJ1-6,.,TGTGCCAGCAGTACAGGGAGGAGTAATTCACCCCTCCACTTT,CASSTGRSNSPLHF
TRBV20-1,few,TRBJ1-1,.,TGCAGTGCTAGACCAGGTGTGGTCACTGAAGCTTTCTTT,CSARPGVVTEAFF